This entry features one TCR beta chain sequence. The data originate from a study of blood T cell repertoires in COVID-19. Study overall: The analysed material was cDNA or gDNA that came from T cells, B-cell-depleted T cells, or PBMCs.

Using immunoSEQ multiplex PCR, the repertoire was profiled, and TCRdb retains in-frame clones only, with some absent. Among some 150,000 clones, around nine tenths were seen once, and the ten largest hold 2.3%. The source is a human donor in a cohort sampled during active COVID-19. Sequencing used peripheral blood.

CDR3 sequence (DNA): TGCGCCAGCAGCCAAGCGGGCAGGGCGAACTATGGCTACACCTTC. Its translation: CASSQAGRANYGYTF. V usage is TRBV4-3 and J usage is TRBJ1-2; D might be TRBD1 (5 bases). The CDR3 runs to 15 residues. V shed 1 base and J shed 2 bases, with 11 bases lying between them. CDR1 is LGHNA, CDR2 YSLEER, per germline.